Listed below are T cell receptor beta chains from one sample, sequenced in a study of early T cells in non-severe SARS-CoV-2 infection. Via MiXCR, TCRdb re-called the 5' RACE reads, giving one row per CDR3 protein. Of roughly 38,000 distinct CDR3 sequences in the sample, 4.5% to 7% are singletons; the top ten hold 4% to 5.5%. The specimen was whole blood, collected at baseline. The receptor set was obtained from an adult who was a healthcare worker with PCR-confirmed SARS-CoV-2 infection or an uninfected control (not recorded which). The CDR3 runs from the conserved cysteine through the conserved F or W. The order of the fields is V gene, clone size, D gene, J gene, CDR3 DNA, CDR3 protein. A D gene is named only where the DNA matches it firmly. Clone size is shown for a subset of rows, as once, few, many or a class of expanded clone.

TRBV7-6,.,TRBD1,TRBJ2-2,TGTGCCAGCAGCCCACTGACGACAGGGTCCACCGGGGAGCTGTTTTTT,CASSPLTTGSTGELFF
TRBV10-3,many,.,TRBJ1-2,TGTGCCATCAGTGAGTCTCGAGGGGGCTATGGCTACACCTTC,CAISESRGGYGYTF
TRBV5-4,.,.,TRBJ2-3,TGTGCCAGCAGCTTGGATCCTGGTAGCACAGATACGCAGTATTTT,CASSLDPGSTDTQYF
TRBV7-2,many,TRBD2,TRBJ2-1,TGTGCCAGCACCCCGGGGACTAGGGGTCTCAATGAGCAGTTCTTC,CASTPGTRGLNEQFF
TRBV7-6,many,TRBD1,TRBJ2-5,TGTGCCAGCAGCTTAGCGTGGGGACAGAGAAAAGAGACCCAGTACTTC,CASSLAWGQRKETQYF
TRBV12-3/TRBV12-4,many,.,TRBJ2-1,TGTGCCAGCAGTCTAAGGAGGGGGGGCAATGAGCAGTTCTTC,CASSLRRGGNEQFF
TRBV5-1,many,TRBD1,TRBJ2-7,TGCGCCAGCAGCTTGGGACAGGGCTTCTACGAGCAGTACTTC,CASSLGQGFYEQYF
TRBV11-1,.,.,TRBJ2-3,TGTGCCAGCAGCTTACTACGAGATACGCAGTATTTT,CASSLLRDTQYF
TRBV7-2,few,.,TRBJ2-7,TGTGCCAGCACCTTCAGCAAGGGCTCCTACGAGCAGTACTTC,CASTFSKGSYEQYF
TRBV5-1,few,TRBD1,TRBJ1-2,TGCGCCAGCAGCTTAGCTATCCAAACAGGGGCCAATGGCTACACCTTC,CASSLAIQTGANGYTF
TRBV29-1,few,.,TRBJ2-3,TGCAGCGTTGAAGGGTTGTACGGACAAAGCACAGATACGCAGTATTTT,CSVEGLYGQSTDTQYF
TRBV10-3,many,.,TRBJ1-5,TGTGCCATCAGTGAACGTCCGGACGTATCGCCCCAGCATTTT,CAISERPDVSPQHF
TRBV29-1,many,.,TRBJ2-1,TGCAGCGTTGTAAGGGGAGGTGAGCAGTTCTTC,CSVVRGGEQFF
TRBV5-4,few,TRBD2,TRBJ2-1,TGTGCCCTAAGAGCGGGGCCCTTCTCCTACAATGAGCAGTTCTTC,CALRAGPFSYNEQFF
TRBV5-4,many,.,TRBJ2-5,TGTGCCAGCAGCTTGGATCCGCAGCAAGAGACCCAGTACTTC,CASSLDPQQETQYF
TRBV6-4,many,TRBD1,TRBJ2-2,TGTGCCAACAGTGACGGGACAGGGAACACCGGGGAGCTGTTTTTT,CANSDGTGNTGELFF
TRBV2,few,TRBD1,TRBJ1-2,TGTGCCAGCACGTCGGCAGGGGGGCATGGCTACACCTTC,CASTSAGGHGYTF
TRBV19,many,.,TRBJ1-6,TGTGCCAGTAGTAATACAGCGAGCTCCTATAATTCACCCCTCCACTTT,CASSNTASSYNSPLHF
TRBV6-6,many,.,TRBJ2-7,TGTGCCAGCAGTAACAGGGTTCCCTACGAGCAGTACTTC,CASSNRVPYEQYF
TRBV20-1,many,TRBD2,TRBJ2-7,TGCAGTGCTAAAGACCTAGCGGGGGCTCACTTC,CSAKDLAGAHF
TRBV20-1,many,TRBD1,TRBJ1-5,TGCAGTGCTCTCAAAGACAGGGGCAATCAGCCCCAGCATTTT,CSALKDRGNQPQHF